Listed below are T cell receptor beta chains from one sample, sequenced in a study of blood T cell repertoires in COVID-19. Repertoires were generated with immunoSEQ multiplex PCR, while TCRdb's copy carries only in-frame clones and drops some. There are about 55,000 clones in the sample; approximately 78% occur only once, and over 5.5% lies in the top ten. Sequencing was carried out using peripheral blood. These receptors originate from a human donor in a cohort sampled during active or convalescent COVID-19. Both conserved end residues are part of each CDR3. A D gene is named only where the DNA matches it firmly. Expanded clones get a size class; other rows say once, few or many, or leave the size out.

d_gene	v_gene	abundance	j_gene	CDR3nt	CDR3aa
TRBD2	TRBV5-1	NA	TRBJ2-5	TGCGCCAGCAGTTCCGGACTAGCGGGGACCCAAGAGACCCAGTACTTC	CASSSGLAGTQETQYF
NA	TRBV27	NA	TRBJ1-1	TGTGCCAGCAGTTTGGGCAGGGGAATGAACACTGAAGCTTTCTTT	CASSLGRGMNTEAFF
NA	TRBV5-1	NA	TRBJ1-1	TGCGCCAGCAGCCCCCGGAGTCGGAACACTGAAGCTTTCTTT	CASSPRSRNTEAFF
NA	TRBV15	NA	TRBJ2-3	TGTGCCACCAGCGAGCAGGCTAGCACAGATACGCAGTATTTT	CATSEQASTDTQYF
TRBD2	TRBV18	NA	TRBJ2-5	TGTGCCAGCTCACCACCGACCGGGGGGTATGAGACCCAGTACTTC	CASSPPTGGYETQYF
TRBD1	TRBV4-2	NA	TRBJ1-1	TGTGCCAGCACCTACGCCACAGGGGGGTTCACTGAAGCTTTCTTT	CASTYATGGFTEAFF
NA	TRBV18	NA	TRBJ1-3	TGTGCCAGCTCAGGGACTCCGGAGCGGGCTGGAAACACCATATATTTT	CASSGTPERAGNTIYF
TRBD1	TRBV19	few	TRBJ1-1	TGTGCCAGTGGACAGGGGGCAGACTACATGAACACTGAAGCTTTCTTT	CASGQGADYMNTEAFF
TRBD2	TRBV7-8	NA	TRBJ2-5	TGTGCCAGCAGTAGACTAGCGGGGGGGCCGGAGACCCAGTACTTC	CASSRLAGGPETQYF
NA	TRBV18	NA	TRBJ1-1	TGTGCCAGCTCAACCCTCGACAGTGGGTACACTGAAGCTTTCTTT	CASSTLDSGYTEAFF
TRBD2	TRBV9	NA	TRBJ2-2	TGTGCCAGCAGCCTACGGGGGAAGTACGATGCCGGGACTAGCGGGGCGTACACCGGGGAGCTGTTTTTT	CASSLRGKYDAGTSGAYTGELFF
TRBD2	TRBV7-9	few	TRBJ2-3	TGTGCCAGCAGCTTAGGGGAAGCGGGGGGGCAAGATACGCAGTATTTT	CASSLGEAGGQDTQYF
NA	TRBV5-1	once	TRBJ2-1	TGCGCCAGCAGCTTAAGTCTGGGACAACCGGGAAATGAGCAGTTCTTC	CASSLSLGQPGNEQFF
NA	TRBV5-4	NA	TRBJ2-2	TGTGCCAGCAGCTTGACAGGGCAGAACACCGGGGAGCTGTTTTTT	CASSLTGQNTGELFF
TRBD1	TRBV7-9	once	TRBJ2-7	TGTGCCAGCAGCTTTCCCATGGGACAGGGAGTCGACGAGCAGTACTTC	CASSFPMGQGVDEQYF
NA	TRBV6-4	few	TRBJ1-2	TGTGCCAGCAGTGACCCTAGGGGTCAAGGTGGCTACACCTTC	CASSDPRGQGGYTF
TRBD1	TRBV30	NA	TRBJ1-2	TGTGCCTGGAGTGGGGGAACAGGGGCTGGCTACACCTTC	CAWSGGTGAGYTF
NA	TRBV11-2	few	TRBJ1-3	TGTGCCAGCAGCTTAGGGGCCGAAAACACCATATATTTT	CASSLGAENTIYF
TRBD1	TRBV29-1	few	TRBJ2-5	TGCAGCGTTTCCCCTCCAGGGGGAGAGACCCAGTACTTC	CSVSPPGGETQYF
TRBD2	TRBV12-5	NA	TRBJ2-1	TGTGCTAGTGGTATGGGACTAGCGGGGATACTACAAAATGAGCAGTTCTTC	CASGMGLAGILQNEQFF
NA	TRBV6-5	NA	TRBJ1-2	TGTGCCAGCAGCCCGGGTCCCGGTTATGGCTACACCTTC	CASSPGPGYGYTF
NA	TRBV30	NA	TRBJ1-4	TGTGCCTGGAGTGGGGGCCTCCCCTCCTTTACCCCCATTGCAACTAATGAAAAACTGTTTTTT	CAWSGGLPSFTPIATNEKLFF
TRBD1	TRBV6-5	few	TRBJ1-6	TGTGCCAGCAGTCCTTGGACAGGGAGGGATTCACCCCTCCACTTT	CASSPWTGRDSPLHF
NA	TRBV24-1	NA	TRBJ1-2	TGTGCCACCAGTGAAGCCCCCTCGAGCGGCTACACCTTC	CATSEAPSSGYTF
NA	TRBV5-1	NA	TRBJ1-1	TGCGCCAGCAGCTCCTCCTTGTTTACTGAAGCTTTCTTT	CASSSSLFTEAFF
TRBD2	TRBV2	NA	TRBJ2-2	TGTGCCAGCAGGCTATTAGCGGGGGACACCGGGGAGCTGTTTTTT	CASRLLAGDTGELFF
TRBD2	TRBV11-2	NA	TRBJ2-1	TGTGCCAGCAGTAGAGCGGGGGGGCGGAGTGAGCAGTTCTTC	CASSRAGGRSEQFF
TRBD1	TRBV24-1	few	TRBJ1-6	TGTGCCACCAGTGATACCGACAGGGGATACAATTCACCCCTCCACTTT	CATSDTDRGYNSPLHF
NA	TRBV3-1/TRBV3-2	NA	TRBJ1-5	TGTGCCAGCAGCCTCACCCCTGGGGGGAATCAGCCCCAGCATTTT	CASSLTPGGNQPQHF
TRBD1	TRBV5-1	NA	TRBJ2-2	TGCGCCAGCAGCTTGCGGACAGGGGTTCCCGGGGAGCTGTTTTTT	CASSLRTGVPGELFF
NA	TRBV29-1	NA	TRBJ2-7	TGCAGCGCTTCCACACAGTATCCCTACGAGCAGTACTTC	CSASTQYPYEQYF
TRBD1	TRBV9	NA	TRBJ1-3	TGTGCCAGCAGCGTAGGGACAGGGGATAGCAACACCATATATTTT	CASSVGTGDSNTIYF
TRBD1	TRBV7-9	NA	TRBJ1-1	TGTGCCAGCAGCTTAACAGGGGTCACTGAAGCTTTCTTT	CASSLTGVTEAFF